This TCR beta chain was sequenced for a study of blood T cell repertoires in COVID-19 (dated by TCRdb to between 2020 and 2021). Study-level background: The collaborator samples originated in the United States, Italy and Spain and spanned the acute and convalescent phases of COVID-19. Subjects who had been exposed to COVID-19, were actively infected with it, or had recovered from it provided the deeply sampled blood TCRbeta repertoires that made up the dataset. HLA class I and class II types, where available, came from metadata supplied by the sample provider rather than from assay-based typing. Sample metadata almost always included a de-identified subject ID, COVID-19 status, age in years and sex. The material from the prospective study consisted of cDNA or gDNA derived from T cells, B-cell-depleted T cells, or PBMCs. The samples were drawn from two sources: the first 160 participants of the ongoing ImmuneRACE study, and 1,200 or so subjects contributed by 6 global collaborators. The repertoires were made available in a free public database intended to serve as a resource for research on the immune response to SARS-CoV-2. Beyond this particular receptor, the publication reports: The amount of clinical and demographic metadata varied by source and participant and was provided uncurated.

In the prospective study, participants were about 18 to 100 years old, resided in about 25 geographic areas of the United States, and were enrolled through a virtual design. In the prospective study, participants were assigned to cohorts based on the clinical history participants reported in a screening survey and a study questionnaire. Exposed participants had been in contact, within 2 weeks of entering the study, with a person who had a PCR-confirmed or clinician-diagnosed case of COVID-19. Each participant in the prospective study had whole blood, serum and a nasopharyngeal or oropharyngeal swab collected by mobile phlebotomists. Over a roughly two-month period, participants in the prospective study had the option of providing additional blood draws and questionnaires. Before DNA extraction, prospective study blood samples were shipped either frozen or at room temperature. To note about this clone: The antigen it binds to is not known. The sample holds no much larger clone one base away, and base qualities are not on file.

TCRbeta CDR3 regions were amplified from genomic DNA using the immunoSEQ Assay, a bias-controlled multiplex PCR. In the authors' own workflow: Within the assay, amplification of reference gene primers was used to estimate how many nucleated cells each sample contained. To quantify the absolute abundance of each unique TCRbeta CDR3 rearrangement, sequence reads were collapsed and filtered. For each sample, productive Simpson clonality was calculated as the square root of Simpson's diversity index across productive rearrangements. TCRdb stores this immuneACCESS table with in-frame sequences only. Part of the clones is absent; in the studies checked, under half of the shortfall reflects unresolved V genes, and no reason is known for the rest. The DNA was the basis for D and trimming; V, J and clone size are from that table. This sample lists 280,000 or so clones; around nine tenths were detected once. Roughly 2.9% of the sample is in the top ten clones.

The CDR3 has 14 amino acids, counting the end cysteine and phenylalanine. Of the read, only the CDR3 DNA is kept; its 42 bases are in frame from base 1. The junction carries 13 bases between V and J, which are trimmed by 0 bases and 7 bases respectively. CDR1 is given as SGHRS and CDR2 as YFSETQ, both from the germline V gene. This chain is built from TRBV5-1 and TRBJ1-2; the D region possibly corresponds to TRBD1 (6 bases align). The TCR sequence derives from a woman aged 45-60 years who had been exposed to COVID-19. Sample: PBMCs or T cells enriched from blood (not recorded which). CDR3 sequence: CASSLGQGSRGYTF. The DNA sequence is TGCGCCAGCAGCTTGGGGCAGGGGTCTCGTGGCTACACCTTC.